The present T cell receptor (beta chain) was sequenced within a study of vaccination and CD4 T cells after COVID-19. V lost 3 bases, J lost 4 bases, and 10 bases lay in between. Germline-derived CDR1 and CDR2 are SGHDN and FVKESK. This CDR3 contains 14 residues. Treatment denoted: roughly 11-day PBMC culture with coronavirus spike peptide pools or control peptides (ViraFEST assay). Each of days 3 and 7 saw half the medium replaced by fresh IL-2 medium. Negative selection recovered the CD4+ T cells once they had spent nine to ten days in culture. Concerning this clonotype itself: Its specificity is unknown.

Scientists ran DNA taken from cultured CD4+ T cells through the Oncomine TCR Beta short-read assay for sequencing. Genomic DNA from cultured CD4+ T cells was extracted. TCRdb reprocessed the PCR reads via MiXCR and lists one record per CDR3 protein. Found here are approximately 10,000 distinct CDR3 sequences, around 50% of them singletons; the top ten hold around a third. The TCR sequence derives from a human donor who had recovered from COVID-19. What was sequenced was CD4+ T cells from blood, cultured in vitro. The chain joins TRBV14 to TRBJ1-5; D is perhaps TRBD1 (5 bases). The CDR3 loop is CASSQSGQNQPQHF. The CDR3 bases are TGTGCCAGCAGCCAGTCAGGGCAAAATCAGCCCCAGCATTTT.